The 8 T cell receptor beta chains below were found in one sample sequenced in a study of Tregs in tolerant kidney transplant recipients. Assay used: immunoSEQ multiplex PCR; TCRdb lists only in-frame clones, some missing. In total, the table holds 20,000 to 30,000 clones. Recipients received nonmyeloablative bone marrow transplants from related graft donors, with transient mixed chimerism. This specimen was CD4+ T cells from blood (PBMCs), taken 6 months after the transplant. The receptors were gathered from a human patient who received a combined kidney and bone marrow transplant. A subset of T cells may come from the graft donor.

Turning to this clone: The read terminates 3 residues before the CDR3 end, so the remaining end is supplied by the germline J gene. V gene TRBV5-1 combines with J gene TRBJ2-4, with TRBD2 matching 8 bases. The V gene end was trimmed by 0 bases and the J gene end by 9 bases; junction bases not matched to a gene: 8. Per germline, CDR1 SGHRS and CDR2 YFSETQ. The CDR3 spans 15 residues. CDR3 region: CASSLGGLAGGIQYF. The sequenced part of the CDR3 DNA is TGCGCCAGCAGCTTGGGGGGGCTAGCGGGTGGCATT.

For this clone: The CDR3 is cut off 3 residues early in the read; its end comes from the germline J gene. The gene calls are TRBV10-1 and TRBJ2-1, with TRBD1 matching over 7 bases. With 6 bases clipped from V and 6 bases from J, the junction kept 11 bases outside the gene matches. Germline V gene sequence: CDR1 WNHNN, CDR2 SYGVQD (reference sequence). The CDR3 consists of 15 residues. CDR3: CASSPTGSGSNEQFF. The DNA read from the CDR3 is TGCGCCAGCAGCCCGACAGGGAGTGGTAGCAATGAG.

The part of the CDR3 DNA that was read is TGCAGCGTTGTGGGGGGACAGGTGCCAGCTAACTATGGC. Translation gives CSVVGGQVPANYG. The entire CDR3 reads CSVVGGQVPANYGYTF. The chain uses TRBV29-1 and TRBJ1-2; TRBD1 aligns across 8 bases. The read terminates 3 residues before the CDR3 end, so the remaining end is supplied by the germline J gene. Germline loops: CDR1 SQVTM, CDR2 ANQGSEA. Trimming removed 4 bases from V and 0 bases from J; junction bases left unmatched: 10. This CDR3 contains 16 residues.

For this clone: The read stops 3 residues short of the end of the CDR3; the missing end is completed from the germline J gene. The V gene is TRBV20-1, the J gene TRBJ2-5; the match to TRBD2 covers 12 bases. J lost 5 bases, V lost 3 bases, and 10 bases had no gene match. CDR3 size: 16 residues. Germline-derived CDR1 and CDR2 are DFQATT and SNEGSKA (reference sequence). CDR3 DNA (partial): TGCAGTGCTAGGTTGCTAGCGGGAGGGCCATGGGAGACC. Translated: CSARLLAGGPWET. In full, the CDR3 reads CSARLLAGGPWETQYF.

In the case of this clone: Read sequence stops 3 residues before the CDR3 end, and the germline J gene provides the missing end. The chain is built from TRBV5-1 and TRBJ2-2; D is possibly TRBD1 (6 bases). The length of the CDR3 is 16 residues. V lost 1 base to trimming and J lost 6 bases, with 16 bases between them. From germline, CDR1 is SGHRS and CDR2 YFSETQ. The sequenced part of the CDR3 DNA is TGCGCCAGCAGCTTGAGAGGGCAGGGGAGATCCGGGGAG. Residues: CASSLRGQGRSGE. The full CDR3 protein reads CASSLRGQGRSGELFF.

A note on this clone: The read comes to an end 3 residues before the CDR3 does, leaving the germline J gene to fill in the end. The V call is TRBV18, the J call TRBJ1-2; D unclear. The CDR3 contains 13 residues. Germline V gene sequence: CDR1 KGHSH, CDR2 LQKENI. Trimming shortened V by 4 bases and J by 3 bases, and 9 bases separated the two germline ends. Here the CDR3 reads CASSQRLDYGYTF. Incomplete CDR3 DNA: TGTGCCAGCTCACAGAGACTGGACTATGGC.

As concerns this clone: The CDR3 goes on 3 residues after the read ends, and that part is filled in from the germline J gene. This chain connects TRBV6-4 to TRBJ2-3; 14 nucleotides line up with TRBD2. Germline values: CDR1 MRHNA, CDR2 SNTAGT. V shed 5 bases, J shed 7 bases, and the junction held 2 bases outside the gene matches. The CDR3 is 14 amino acids. CDR3 DNA, as far as it was read: TGTGCCAGCAGTCGACTAGCGGGGGGGCATACG. Encoded protein: CASSRLAGGHT. The complete CDR3 sequence is CASSRLAGGHTQYF.

Regarding this clone: Read data end 3 residues before the CDR3 end; the end is taken from the germline J gene. The rearrangement joins TRBV5-1 to TRBJ1-3; 10 bases are shared with TRBD1. Germline V gene sequence: CDR1 SGHRS, CDR2 YFSETQ. The CDR3 runs to 15 residues. The J segment lost 3 bases and the V segment lost 3 bases, leaving 3 bases of the junction unmatched. The CDR3 DNA, read in part, is TGCGCCAGCAGCTCGACAGGGGGCAGTGGAAACACC. Amino acids: CASSSTGGSGNT. The full CDR3 reads CASSSTGGSGNTIYF.